A single sample gave rise to the 32 T cell receptor beta chains below, sequenced in a study of early T cells in non-severe SARS-CoV-2 infection. From the 5' RACE reads, TCRdb called clonotypes with MiXCR, one entry per CDR3 protein. The profile covers under 70,000 distinct CDR3 sequences, with 15% appearing a single time and about 9.1% taken by the ten largest. The sequences come from whole blood, collected at baseline. Every receptor here comes from an adult who was a healthcare worker with PCR-confirmed SARS-CoV-2 infection or an uninfected control (not recorded which).

This clonotype was observed a handful of times. J is TRBJ1-1 and V is TRBV6-1; D perhaps matches TRBD1 (6 bases). V lost 2 bases, J lost 3 bases, and 13 bases lay in between. In germline, CDR1 is MNHNS, CDR2 SASEGT. The CDR3 spans 15 residues. The CDR3 protein is CASSEKGQGYTEAFF. DNA of the CDR3: TGTGCCAGCAGTGAAAAGGGGCAGGGGTACACTGAAGCTTTCTTT.

This clonotype was picked up a small number of times. The chain couples TRBV11-2 to TRBJ1-2; possibly TRBD1 for D (5 bases). The V end was cut by 1 base, the J end by 5 bases, with 8 bases between. This CDR3 has 13 residues. In germline, CDR1 is SGHAT, CDR2 FQNNGV. CDR3 loop: CASSLAREYGYTF. Here the CDR3 DNA reads TGTGCCAGCAGCTTAGCCAGGGAATATGGCTACACCTTC.

The V and J genes are TRBV6-2 or TRBV6-3 and TRBJ2-6; TRBD2 matches at 7 bases. V lost 2 bases to trimming and J lost 4 bases; unmatched junction nucleotides: 8. There are 17 residues in the CDR3. CDR1 and CDR2 (germline): MNHEY, SVGEGT. For the CDR3, the DNA is TGTGCCAGCAGTTACAACCCGGGGGGTATCGGGGCCAACGTCCTGACTTTC. Translating gives CASSYNPGGIGANVLTF.

There are many counts of this clonotype. This sequence joins TRBV12-3 or TRBV12-4 and TRBJ1-1; D remains unclear. The V and J ends lost 4 bases and 1 base respectively, with 10 bases between them. CDR3 length equals 14 residues. The CDR3 DNA sequence: TGTGCCAGCAGTTCCGACACCCCGAACACTGAAGCTTTCTTT. Translation: CASSSDTPNTEAFF.

The chain is built from TRBV18 and TRBJ2-7; 9 bases are shared with TRBD1. Trimming cost V 3 bases and J 7 bases; bases outside gene matches: 10. CDR3 length equals 15 residues. Germline loops: CDR1 KGHSH, CDR2 LQKENI. As DNA, the CDR3 is TGTGCCAGCTCACCGGGACAGGGTGGAAATTGGGAGCAGTACTTC. Protein sequence: CASSPGQGGNWEQYF. Filled out from reference TRBV18 and TRBJ2-7, the complete variable domain reads NAGVMQNPRHLVRRRGQEARLRCSPMKGHSHVYWYRQLPEEGLKFMVYLQKENIIDESGMPKERFSAEFPKEGPSILRIQQVVRGDSAAYFCASSPGQGGNWEQYFGPGTRLTVT.

This clonotype was counted at least ten times. The chain uses TRBV9 and TRBJ2-3; 7 positions match TRBD2. V dropped 5 bases and J dropped 4; count of bases not matched to a gene: 10. Germline CDR1 SGDLS, CDR2 YYNGEE. The CDR3 spans 15 residues. CDR3 DNA: TGTGCCAGCAGACATGACAGCGGGAACCCAGATACGCAGTATTTT. It yields the protein CASRHDSGNPDTQYF.

This clonotype was counted many times. The chain is built from TRBV11-2 and TRBJ1-4; D remains ambiguous. Deletions cut 5 bases from V and 2 bases from J, with 12 bases between. The germline V gene encodes CDR1 SGHAT and CDR2 FQNNGV. CDR3 length: 15 residues. Here the CDR3 reads CASSLQWSTNEKLFF. As DNA, the CDR3 is TGTGCCAGCAGCCTTCAGTGGAGTACTAATGAAAAACTGTTTTTT.

This clonotype appeared many times. The V and J genes are TRBV7-2 and TRBJ2-7; 9 nucleotides align to TRBD1. Germline assignment: CDR1 SGHTA and CDR2 FQGNSA. The CDR3 length is 14 residues. V shed 4 bases and J 5 bases; nucleotides not matched to a gene: 6. CDR3 bases: TGTGCCAGCAGCTCTTCCGGGACAGGGCACGAGCAGTACTTC. Its translation is CASSSSGTGHEQYF.

This clonotype was detected many times. The chain employs TRBV12-3 or TRBV12-4 and TRBJ2-7; 8 nucleotides agree with TRBD1. The CDR3 totals 15 residues. V dropped 3 bases and J dropped 2; count of bases not matched to a gene: 6. DNA of the CDR3: TGTGCCAGCAGTTTTCTTGGGACAGGCCCCTACGAGCAGTACTTC. Translated: CASSFLGTGPYEQYF.

The rearrangement joins TRBV20-1 to TRBJ2-7; 11 bases are shared with TRBD2. The CDR3 is 14 amino acids. The germline V gene encodes CDR1 DFQATT and CDR2 SNEGSKA (reference sequence). Germline trimming cut 5 bases from V and 3 bases from J; bases unmatched to any gene: 6. The chain's CDR3 is CSAYGTSGLYEQYF. CDR3 DNA: TGCAGTGCTTACGGGACTAGCGGCCTCTACGAGCAGTACTTC.

Many counts were recorded for this clonotype. This chain links TRBV3-1 with TRBJ1-5; tentative D call: TRBD1 (5 bases). The ends were cut back, 4 bases at V and 5 bases at J, with 9 bases in the middle. The CDR3 runs to 13 residues. Germline CDR1 LGHDT, CDR2 YNNKEL (reference sequence). The CDR3 nucleotides are TGTGCCAGCAGCCTGGCAGGGTATCAGCCCCAGCATTTT. Encoded protein: CASSLAGYQPQHF.

This clonotype was counted only a few times. This chain connects TRBV12-3 or TRBV12-4 to TRBJ2-3; 9 bases are shared with TRBD2. The CDR3 has 15 amino acids. V was clipped by 2 bases and J by 9 bases; unmatched bases: 9. CDR3 in DNA: TGTGCCAGCAGTTTATCTCAGGGCGGGGGGGAAACGCAGTATTTT. Amino acids: CASSLSQGGGETQYF.

This clonotype occurred many times. The chain couples TRBV12-3 or TRBV12-4 to TRBJ2-7, with D possibly called TRBD1 or TRBD2 (5 bases each). The ends were cut back, 3 bases at V and 3 bases at J, with 18 bases in the middle. This CDR3 comprises 16 residues. The CDR3 nucleotides are TGTGCCAGCAGTTTTTCCCGGGGCCCAGCTAACTACGAGCAGTACTTC. This codes for CASSFSRGPANYEQYF.

The rearrangement joins TRBV5-1 to TRBJ2-7, with TRBD2 identical over 9 bases. The germline CDR1 and CDR2 sequences are SGHRS and YFSETQ. The CDR3 runs to 16 residues. V dropped 0 bases and J dropped 7; count of bases not matched to a gene: 11. The CDR3: CASSLATGGRGGEQYF. The CDR3 DNA follows: TGCGCCAGCAGCTTGGCCACCGGCGGGAGGGGAGGGGAGCAGTACTTC.

This clonotype was detected a few times. CDR3 DNA sequence: TGTGCCAGCAGTCCTGGGACTAGCGGGCCTTACGAGCAGTACTTC. Translating it yields CASSPGTSGPYEQYF. The rearrangement uses TRBV12-3 or TRBV12-4 and TRBJ2-7, with 12 bases that match TRBD2. The CDR3 covers 15 residues. Losses at the gene ends were 5 bases for V and 4 bases for J; bases not matched to a gene: 6.

At least ten counts were recorded for this clonotype. The genes are TRBV4-1 and TRBJ2-3; 16 positions match TRBD2. Germline CDR1 is MGHRA and CDR2 is YSYEKL. J gave up 5 bases and V 3 bases, and 11 bases lay outside the gene matches. The CDR3 is 19 amino acids. CDR3 amino acids: CASSHPGLAGGHGVDTQYF. The CDR3, as DNA: TGCGCCAGCAGCCACCCGGGACTAGCGGGAGGGCATGGAGTAGATACGCAGTATTTT.

This clonotype showed up just a few times. This chain joins TRBV5-1 and TRBJ2-1, with TRBD2 identical over 9 bases. In germline, CDR1 is SGHRS, CDR2 YFSETQ. The V segment lost 3 bases and the J segment 0 bases; nucleotides outside the gene matches: 7. This CDR3 has 17 residues. Here the CDR3 reads CASSSASGTYSYNEQFF. CDR3 coding DNA: TGCGCCAGCAGCTCCGCTAGCGGGACGTACTCCTACAATGAGCAGTTCTTC.

In this sample, this clonotype turned up a few times. V gene TRBV2 combines with J gene TRBJ2-2, with 8 bases that match TRBD1. The CDR3 has 17 amino acids. From germline, CDR1 is SNHLY and CDR2 FYNNEI. V shed 6 bases and J 0 bases; nucleotides not matched to a gene: 9. CDR3 sequence: CASRGTGLRANTGELFF. The CDR3 DNA reads as TGTGCCAGCAGGGGGACAGGTCTACGAGCGAACACCGGGGAGCTGTTTTTT.

This clonotype was seen a handful of times. The V call is TRBV5-5, the J call TRBJ1-1, with D possibly being TRBD1 (5 bases). Germline-derived CDR1 and CDR2 are SGHKS and YYEKEE (reference sequence). The CDR3 is 11 amino acids. Trimming stripped 1 base from V and 11 bases from J, with 9 bases between. The CDR3 here is CASSLSREAFF. The CDR3 bases are TGTGCCAGCAGCTTGTCCAGGGAGGCTTTCTTT. Full variable domain (rest looked up from reference TRBV5-5 and TRBJ1-1): DAGVTQSPTHLIKTRGQQVTLRCSPISGHKSVSWYQQVLGQGPQFIFQYYEKEERGRGNFPDRFSARQFPNYSSELNVNALLLGDSALYLCASSLSREAFFGQGTRLTVV.

The V call is TRBV5-1, the J call TRBJ2-3, with a weak D call TRBD2 (6 bases). Looked up from germline, CDR1 is SGHRS and CDR2 is YFSETQ. Between the trimmed V and J ends, which lost 3 bases and 0 bases, there was a span of 11 bases. The CDR3 is made up of 15 amino acids. Here the CDR3 reads CASSWGGGSTDTQYF. As DNA, the CDR3 is TGCGCCAGCAGCTGGGGAGGCGGGAGCACAGATACGCAGTATTTT.

The chain is built from TRBV11-2 and TRBJ1-6, with D perhaps TRBD1 (6 bases). The CDR3 has 15 residues. The V gene lost 7 bases and the J gene lost 7 bases, with 17 bases spanning the gap. Germline CDR1 and CDR2: SGHAT and FQNNGV. The CDR3 protein is CASTSTPGGNSPLHF. CDR3 coding DNA: TGTGCCAGCACCTCCACCCCCGGGGGCAATTCACCCCTCCACTTT.

The CDR3: CASSPRLAGATGELFF. CDR3 DNA: TGTGCCAGCAGCCCCCGACTAGCGGGAGCCACCGGGGAGCTGTTTTTT. This chain uses TRBV11-2 with TRBJ2-2; the match to TRBD2 covers 12 bases. The CDR3 covers 16 residues. Germline V gene sequence: CDR1 SGHAT, CDR2 FQNNGV. V lost 5 bases to trimming and J lost 4 bases; unmatched junction nucleotides: 5.

The chain uses TRBV29-1 and TRBJ2-7; perhaps TRBD1 as D (5 bases). Deletions cut 2 bases from V and 7 bases from J, with 12 bases between. This CDR3 comprises 12 residues. Germline CDR1 SQVTM, CDR2 ANQGSEA. In DNA, the CDR3 is TGCAGCGTTGAACCTCAGGGTGAAGAGCAGTACTTC. It encodes CSVEPQGEEQYF.

This clonotype was found a few times. The chain uses TRBV20-1 and TRBJ2-1; no clear D. This CDR3 region has 14 residues. Germline V lookup: CDR1 DFQATT, CDR2 SNEGSKA (reference sequence). V dropped 7 bases and J dropped 0 bases, with 13 bases sitting between them. The CDR3 protein is CSVSPTSSYNEQFF. In DNA, the CDR3 is TGCAGTGTCAGCCCTACGAGCTCCTACAATGAGCAGTTCTTC.

CDR3 nucleotide sequence: TGCAGTGCTAGCGCAGGGAGGAGTGAAAAACTGTTTTTT. Encoded protein: CSASAGRSEKLFF. The chain uses TRBV20-1 and TRBJ1-4; tentatively, D is TRBD1 (5 bases). CDR3 length: 13 amino acids. The V gene lost 3 bases and the J gene lost 7 bases, with 12 bases spanning the gap. CDR1 and CDR2 (germline): DFQATT, SNEGSKA (reference sequence).

The rearrangement links TRBV6-6 to TRBJ2-1; 8 nucleotides line up with TRBD1. Germline V gene data show CDR1 as MNHNY and CDR2 as SVGAGI (reference sequence). The CDR3 totals 16 residues. J was trimmed by 1 base and V by 4 bases; bases with no gene match: 6. CDR3 residues: CASSFSGQVSYNEQFF. CDR3 bases: TGTGCCAGCAGTTTCTCGGGACAGGTATCCTACAATGAGCAGTTCTTC.

V usage is TRBV20-1 and J usage is TRBJ2-5; D might be TRBD1 (6 bases). The CDR3 length is 14 residues. The V end lost 6 bases, the J end lost 5 bases, and 19 bases lay between the germline ends. Looked up from germline, CDR1 is DFQATT and CDR2 is SNEGSKA (reference sequence). The CDR3 here is CSAGAGARGETQYF. CDR3 DNA sequence: TGCAGTGCCGGTGCAGGGGCCAGAGGGGAGACCCAGTACTTC.

This clonotype was counted between two and nine times. This rearrangement joins TRBV7-7 to TRBJ1-1, with no clear D. Trimming cost V 2 bases and J 5 bases, with 9 bases left between them. Germline CDR1 and CDR2: SSHAT and FNYEAQ (reference sequence). This CDR3 spans 13 amino acids. CDR3 sequence reads: CASSLKSGTEAFF. Here the CDR3 DNA reads TGTGCCAGCAGCTTAAAGTCGGGAACTGAAGCTTTCTTT. Supplemented by reference TRBV7-7 and TRBJ1-1, the full variable domain reads GAGVSQSPRYKVTKRGQDVTLRCDPISSHATLYWYQQALGQGPEFLTYFNYEAQPDKSGLPSDRFSAERPEGSISTLTIQRTEQRDSAMYRCASSLKSGTEAFFGQGTRLTVV.

In the case of this clonotype: The germline gene is not matched at one end of the junction; a read error may be the cause. The chain combines TRBV5-1 with TRBJ1-1, with TRBD1 as a possible D gene (6 bases). CDR1 is SGHRS and CDR2 is YFSETQ in the germline V gene. The CDR3 spans 13 residues. The CDR3: CASSVTGNTEAFF. The CDR3 bases are TGTGCCAGCAGCGTGACAGGGAACACTGAAGCTTTCTTT.

The gene calls are TRBV6-5 and TRBJ2-1; D is uncertain. Deletions cut 4 bases from V and 0 bases from J, with 13 bases between. In germline, CDR1 is MNHEY, CDR2 SVGAGI. The CDR3 spans 16 residues. Written as DNA, the CDR3 is TGTGCCAGCAGTTCCTCAAGGCTTGGCTCCTACAATGAGCAGTTCTTC. It is translated as CASSSSRLGSYNEQFF.

The genes are TRBV2 and TRBJ1-1, with TRBD1 matching over 8 bases. The length of the CDR3 is 15 residues. Unmatched junction bases numbered 3, after V lost 1 base and J lost 2 bases. Germline V gene data show CDR1 as SNHLY and CDR2 as FYNNEI. The CDR3 DNA follows: TGTGCCAGCAGTGAAGGAACAGGGGGAAACACTGAAGCTTTCTTT. It yields the protein CASSEGTGGNTEAFF.

This clonotype is classed as large. The chain couples TRBV7-9 to TRBJ2-2, with 7 bases aligning to TRBD2. The CDR3 is 16 amino acids. The V gene's germline CDR1 is SEHNR and CDR2 FQNEAQ (reference sequence). With 2 bases clipped from V and 4 bases from J, the junction kept 7 bases outside the gene matches. For the CDR3, the DNA is TGTGCCAGCAGCTTAAGGAGCGGGATCACCACCGGGGAGCTGTTTTTT. Translation: CASSLRSGITTGELFF.